The 19 T cell receptor beta chains below come from one sample, sequenced in a study of metastatic and nonmetastatic thyroid tumors. No patient had received any treatment before thyroid surgery. TCRdb re-clonotyped the PCR reads via MiXCR. The sample carries roughly 13,000 clones, roughly 29% recorded once. Sequencing was done on a sample of tumor tissue. The source of these receptors is a female donor with papillary thyroid cancer or a benign thyroid nodule (not recorded which). Some clones in this sample may be carry-over from other donors' samples.

In this sample, this clone turned up a few times. This chain uses TRBV6-1 with TRBJ1-5; D is uncertain. The germline V gene has CDR1 MNHNS and CDR2 SASEGT. V dropped 3 bases and J dropped 6 bases, with 12 bases sitting between them. CDR3 size: 14 residues. CDR3 DNA: TGTGCCAGCAGTGAGTTCGGGTCCCTTCAGCCCCAGCATTTT. As protein: CASSEFGSLQPQHF.

The chain couples TRBV6-5 to TRBJ1-1; D is possibly TRBD1 (6 bases). Trimming cost V 0 bases and J 5 bases, with 10 bases left between them. Germline CDR1 MNHEY, CDR2 SVGAGI. The length of the CDR3 is 14 residues. This CDR3 is CASSYSWGQTEAFF. The CDR3 DNA reads as TGTGCCAGCAGTTACTCGTGGGGGCAAACTGAAGCTTTCTTT.

CDR3 residues: CASSLTSAYEQYF. As DNA, the CDR3 is TGTGCCAGCAGCTTAACTAGTGCCTACGAGCAGTACTTC. This chain joins TRBV11-3 and TRBJ2-7, with D possibly TRBD2 on 5 matching bases. The V end lost 2 bases, the J end lost 2 bases, and 7 bases lay between the germline ends. This CDR3 spans 13 amino acids. Germline V gives CDR1 SGHNT, CDR2 YENEEA.

This clone was counted at least ten times. The chain employs TRBV20-1 and TRBJ1-5; D may be TRBD1 (6 bases). The CDR3 runs 14 residues. Germline assignment: CDR1 DFQATT and CDR2 SNEGSKA (reference sequence). V lost 2 bases and J 2 bases, leaving 10 bases between the germline ends. The CDR3 region has the DNA TGCAGTGCTAGATCGGGACAAGGCAATCAGCCCCAGCATTTT. It yields the protein CSARSGQGNQPQHF.

This clone was found many times. The gene calls are TRBV5-5 and TRBJ1-2; D is unclear. Germline-derived CDR1 and CDR2 are SGHKS and YYEKEE (reference sequence). The CDR3 covers 14 residues. V lost 4 bases and J 0 bases, leaving 10 bases between the germline ends. This chain's CDR3 is CASSATAANYGYTF. CDR3 coding DNA: TGTGCCAGCAGCGCAACAGCTGCTAACTATGGCTACACCTTC.

The chain joins TRBV13 to TRBJ2-7, with 8 bases aligning to TRBD2. The CDR3 consists of 15 residues. Germline V gives CDR1 PRHDT, CDR2 FYEKMQ (reference sequence). J was trimmed by 7 bases and V by 4 bases; bases with no gene match: 12. The DNA for the CDR3 is TGTGCCAGCAGCTACCTGGGTGGACTAGCAAAAGAGCAGTACTTC. Protein: CASSYLGGLAKEQYF.

By share of the sample, this clone is medium-sized. The J gene is TRBJ2-7, the V gene TRBV6-1, with TRBD1 matching over 9 bases. This CDR3 has 16 residues. Germline assignment: CDR1 MNHNS and CDR2 SASEGT. Trimming removed 6 bases from V and 3 bases from J; junction bases left unmatched: 12. DNA for the CDR3: TGTGCCAGCAGGCCCCCTGGGACAGGGCACAGCTACGAGCAGTACTTC. This gives the protein CASRPPGTGHSYEQYF.

V is TRBV7-3 and J is TRBJ2-3, with D unresolved. This CDR3 is 12 amino acids long. Trimming took 5 bases from V and 7 from J, leaving 10 bases between them. CDR1 is SGHTA and CDR2 is FQGTGA in the germline V gene. Here the CDR3 reads CASSQVAYTQYF. The CDR3, as DNA: TGTGCCAGCAGCCAGGTGGCATATACGCAGTATTTT.

This clone was counted ten times or more. The chain combines TRBV9 with TRBJ2-1, with 8 bases fitting TRBD2. The germline V gene has CDR1 SGDLS and CDR2 YYNGEE. V lost 4 bases to trimming and J lost 7 bases; unmatched junction nucleotides: 10. CDR3 length: 15 amino acids. The CDR3 bases are TGTGCCAGCAGCTCAAGCGGGGGCTCTGGGAATGAGCAGTTCTTC. It specifies CASSSSGGSGNEQFF.

The V gene is TRBV7-2, the J gene TRBJ1-5; a possible D gene is TRBD1 (6 bases). The CDR3 covers 13 residues. Looked up from germline, CDR1 is SGHTA and CDR2 is FQGNSA. Trimming left V 5 bases short and J 3 bases short, with 8 bases between. The CDR3: CASSRDNNQPQHF. CDR3 in DNA: TGTGCCAGCAGCCGGGACAACAATCAGCCCCAGCATTTT.

On this clone: A read error is possible here, since a much larger clone lies one base away. V is TRBV15 and J is TRBJ2-3; D tentatively fits TRBD1 or TRBD2 (5 bases each). CDR3 length: 18 amino acids. V was shortened by 5 bases and J by 7 bases, with 28 bases between the two germline ends. Germline lookup yields CDR1 LNHNV and CDR2 YYDKDF (reference sequence). CDR3 in DNA: TGTGCCACCAGCTCCCCTCTAACCGGGACGAGGGGAAGTAATACGCAGTATTTT. Translation: CATSSPLTGTRGSNTQYF.

This clone was observed a few times. This chain connects TRBV10-3 to TRBJ1-2; D is perhaps TRBD1 (5 bases). Per the germline V gene, CDR1 is ENHRY and CDR2 is SYGVKD. The V end lost 2 bases, the J end lost 4 bases, and 11 bases lay between the germline ends. This CDR3 has 14 residues. CDR3 region: CAISEDPGTYGYTF. CDR3 sequence (DNA): TGTGCCATCAGTGAGGACCCAGGGACCTATGGCTACACCTTC.

This clone is deemed large. The rearrangement uses TRBV6-5 and TRBJ1-1; 10 bases line up with TRBD1. V gave up 1 base and J gave up 10 bases; unmatched junction bases: 18. The CDR3 consists of 18 residues. Germline lookup yields CDR1 MNHEY and CDR2 SVGAGI. The CDR3 bases are TGTGCCAGCAGTTACTACCCAAAAATAAGGACAGGGGGAGGGGGAGCTTTCTTT. Translating gives CASSYYPKIRTGGGGAFF.

This clone was recorded only once. The chain employs TRBV30 and TRBJ1-4; no reliable D call. Trimming took 0 bases from V and 2 from J, leaving 10 bases between them. The CDR3 runs to 15 residues. CDR1 is GTSNPN and CDR2 is SVGIG in the germline V gene (reference sequence). CDR3 DNA sequence: TGTGCCTGGAGTGTGGAACTGGGTACTAATGAAAAACTGTTTTTT. Translation: CAWSVELGTNEKLFF.

The chain is built from TRBV13 and TRBJ2-1; possibly TRBD2 for D (5 bases). CDR3 size: 16 residues. Trimming removed 0 bases from V and 8 bases from J, with 17 bases in between. Germline V gives CDR1 PRHDT, CDR2 FYEKMQ (reference sequence). CDR3 region: CASSLGRWENGDEQFF. CDR3 DNA sequence: TGTGCCAGCAGCTTAGGCCGTTGGGAGAACGGGGATGAGCAGTTCTTC.

This clone was counted at least ten times. V and J are TRBV28 and TRBJ2-3, with 9 bases that match TRBD2. The CDR3 length is 14 residues. V was pared by 11 bases and J by 2 bases, with 8 bases of the junction left unmatched. Germline V CDR1 and CDR2: MDHEN, SYDVKM. The CDR3 loop is CAGSIAGDTDTQYF. The CDR3 nucleotides read TGTGCCGGATCTATAGCGGGAGACACAGATACGCAGTATTTT.

This clone has at least ten counts. The J gene is TRBJ2-1, the V gene TRBV9; D may be TRBD2 (5 bases). V lost 4 bases and J lost 7, with 15 bases in between. This CDR3 is 14 amino acids long. Germline lookup yields CDR1 SGDLS and CDR2 YYNGEE. CDR3 loop: CASSRADPRNEQFF. DNA of the CDR3: TGTGCCAGCAGCAGAGCGGACCCGAGGAATGAGCAGTTCTTC.

This clone is judged medium-sized. The rearrangement links TRBV3-1 to TRBJ1-2; D possibly corresponds to TRBD1 (5 bases). The CDR3 has 15 residues. Trimming stripped 0 bases from V and 5 bases from J, with 13 bases between. Per germline, CDR1 LGHDT and CDR2 YNNKEL (reference sequence). The CDR3: CASSQDHDSPYGYTF. The CDR3 DNA sequence: TGTGCCAGCAGCCAAGATCACGACAGTCCATATGGCTACACCTTC.

This clone was observed at least ten times. The rearrangement joins TRBV2 to TRBJ2-1; 14 positions match TRBD2. There are 15 residues in the CDR3. Looked up from germline, CDR1 is SNHLY and CDR2 is FYNNEI. J gave up 7 bases and V 6 bases, and 5 bases lay outside the gene matches. In DNA form, the CDR3 reads TGTGCCAGCAGAGGAGGGACTAGCGGGAGAAATGAGCAGTTCTTC. It is translated as CASRGGTSGRNEQFF.